A selection of T cell receptor beta chains follows, all from one sample in a study of blood T cell repertoires in COVID-19. The protocol was immunoSEQ multiplex PCR, while the TCRdb copy is restricted to in-frame clones and leaves out a portion. The sample has about 94,000 clones; 80% are singletons. The sample comprised peripheral blood. The receptors come from a human donor in a cohort sampled during active COVID-19. CDR3s include the opening cysteine and the closing phenylalanine or tryptophan. The D gene is left open where the match is weak. Only part of the rows carry a size: once, few, many, or a class if the clone is expanded.

TRBJ1-1 . . TRBV2 TGTGCCAGCAGTGTTGTGAACCTACGGTTT CASSVVNLRF
TRBJ2-7 . TRBD2 TRBV6-1 TGTGCCAGCAGTGAAAAACTAGCGGGGAGCTACGAGCAGTACTTC CASSEKLAGSYEQYF
TRBJ2-5 . . TRBV15 TGTGCCACCAGCGCAGGCGCTAAGCCTACAAAAGAGACCCAGTACTTC CATSAGAKPTKETQYF
TRBJ2-1 . TRBD2 TRBV7-3 TGTGCCAGCAGCTTTAGCGGGACCACCTACAATGAGCAGTTCTTC CASSFSGTTYNEQFF
TRBJ2-7 few . TRBV5-1 TGCGCCAGCAGCGCCACAGGGTCCGAGCAGTACTTC CASSATGSEQYF
TRBJ2-7 . . TRBV6-5 TGTGCCAGCACACGACGGGGGTACTACGAGCAGTACTTC CASTRRGYYEQYF
TRBJ2-7 . . TRBV6-5 TGTGCCTCCCGTTTAGGGGTACTCTACGAGCAGTACTTC CASRLGVLYEQYF
TRBJ2-7 . TRBD2 TRBV28 TGTGCCAGCAGGGGACTGGGACTAGCGGGGACGCCCTACTACGAGCAGTACTTC CASRGLGLAGTPYYEQYF
TRBJ2-7 few . TRBV6-5 TGTGCCAGCAGTTACCGAACAGGGACCGAGCAGTACTTC CASSYRTGTEQYF
TRBJ2-5 . . TRBV9 TGTGCCAGCAGCGTAGAAGGCGGGAATAGAGAGACCCAGTACTTC CASSVEGGNRETQYF
TRBJ2-7 . TRBD2 TRBV13 TGTGCCAGCAGCTCGCACCTTAGCGGGAACTCCTACGAGCAGTACTTC CASSSHLSGNSYEQYF
TRBJ2-7 . TRBD1 TRBV4-1 TGCGCCAGCAGCGGGGGCACGGGACAGGGACCCTACGAGCAGTACTTC CASSGGTGQGPYEQYF
TRBJ2-6 once TRBD2 TRBV24-1 TGTGCCACCAGTGATGCGGCGGGAGGGCCATACTCTGGGGCCAACGTCCTGACTTTC CATSDAAGGPYSGANVLTF
TRBJ1-4 . . TRBV19 TGTGCCACAGTCCGGGGGGCGATAGAAGCTAATGAAAAACTGTTTTTT CATVRGAIEANEKLFF
TRBJ1-1 . . TRBV9 TGTGCCAGCAGCGTAGCTGCGTCTGCGGACACTGAAGCTTTCTTT CASSVAASADTEAFF
TRBJ1-2 few . TRBV7-8 TGTGCCAGCAGTTACGATGCGGTTGGTGGCTACACCTTC CASSYDAVGGYTF
TRBJ1-2 . TRBD1 TRBV27 TGTGCCAGCAGCTTCGCCTCCACAGGGGCTGGCGGCTACACCTTC CASSFASTGAGGYTF
TRBJ2-7 . . TRBV5-1 TGCGCCAGCAGCTTCCAGGGGAGCCACGAGCAGTACTTC CASSFQGSHEQYF